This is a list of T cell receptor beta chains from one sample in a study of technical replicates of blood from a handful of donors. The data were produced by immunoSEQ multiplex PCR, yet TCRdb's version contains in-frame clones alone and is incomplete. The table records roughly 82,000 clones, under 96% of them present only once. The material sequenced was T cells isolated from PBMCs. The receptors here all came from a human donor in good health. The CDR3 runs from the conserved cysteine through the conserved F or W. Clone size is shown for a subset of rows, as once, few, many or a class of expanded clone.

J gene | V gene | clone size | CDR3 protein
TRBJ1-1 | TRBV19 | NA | CASSPNTEAFF
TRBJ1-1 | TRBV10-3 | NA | CAISESRGENTEAFF
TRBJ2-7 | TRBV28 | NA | CASSLSGLREDEQYF
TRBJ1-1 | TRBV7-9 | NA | CASSHSTNTEAFF
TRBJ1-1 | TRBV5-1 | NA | CASSAVSLATEAFF
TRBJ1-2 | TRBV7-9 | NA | CASSLSSGGGLYGYTF
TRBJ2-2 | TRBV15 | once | CATSDFPAGGYTGELFF
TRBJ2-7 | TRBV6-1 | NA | CASSPGSGRGEQYF
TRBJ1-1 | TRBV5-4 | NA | CASSIKTGNTEAFF
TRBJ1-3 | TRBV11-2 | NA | CASSLAGLNTIYF
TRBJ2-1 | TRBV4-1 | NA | CASSQFVRTSGYNEQFF
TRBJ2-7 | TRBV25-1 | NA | CASSDPQGATYEQYF
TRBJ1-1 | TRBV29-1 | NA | CSVEWAGQGAFF
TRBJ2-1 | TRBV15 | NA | CATSRRSSYNEQFF
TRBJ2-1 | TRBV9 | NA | CASSLWLADEQFF
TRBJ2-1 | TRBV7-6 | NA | CASSLGPSERRGNEQFF
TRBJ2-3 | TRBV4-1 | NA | CASSLGSGRRYF
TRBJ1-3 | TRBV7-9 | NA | CASSHQKNTIYF
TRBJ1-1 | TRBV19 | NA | CATTRGGTEAFF
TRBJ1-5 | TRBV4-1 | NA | CASSQGGAGIYNQPQHF
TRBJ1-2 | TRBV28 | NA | CASTANYGYTF
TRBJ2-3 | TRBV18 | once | CASNSEQSSTDTQYF
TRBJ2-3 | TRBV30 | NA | CAWSASGADTQYF
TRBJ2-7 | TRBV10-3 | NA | CAIRGAGGPFGLYEQYF
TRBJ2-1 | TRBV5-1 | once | CASSPPGGEQFF
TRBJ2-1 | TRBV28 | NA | CASSIPGSPDRFF
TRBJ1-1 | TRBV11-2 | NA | CASSPSGGVGTEAFF
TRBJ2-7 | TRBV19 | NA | CASSRTGGVSSYEQYF
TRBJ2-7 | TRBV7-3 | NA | CASSPGGTYEQYF
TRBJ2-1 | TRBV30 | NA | CAWSVLDFFNEQFF
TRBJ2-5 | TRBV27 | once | CASSLLLAGETQYF
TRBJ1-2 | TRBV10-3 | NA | CAIKSDEGVYGYTF
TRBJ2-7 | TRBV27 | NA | CASTLRTGPYEQYF
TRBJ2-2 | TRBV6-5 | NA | CASSSDLNTGELFF
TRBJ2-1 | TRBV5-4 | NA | CASSPPTSHEQFF
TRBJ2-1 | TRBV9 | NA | CASSVVSSYNEQFF
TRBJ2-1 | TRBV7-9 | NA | CASSLQGAVYNEQFF
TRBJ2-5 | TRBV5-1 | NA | CASSGSAQGKETQYF
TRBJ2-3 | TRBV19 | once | CASNGRLAGRDTQYF
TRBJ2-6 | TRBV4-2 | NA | CASSQDYAGANVLTF
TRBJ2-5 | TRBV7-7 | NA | CASRGLSQETQYF
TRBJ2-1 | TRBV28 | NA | CASSLRDEQFF
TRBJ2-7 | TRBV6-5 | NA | CASSPESGSYEQYF
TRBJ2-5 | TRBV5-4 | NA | CASSSRDYLNQQETQYF
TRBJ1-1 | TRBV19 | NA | CASSRQKMNTEAFF
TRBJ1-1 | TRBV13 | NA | CASSLSSGTANTEAFF
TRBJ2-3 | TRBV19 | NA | CATMTSTRGSTDTQYF
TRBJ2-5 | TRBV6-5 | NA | CASSYATGGETQYF
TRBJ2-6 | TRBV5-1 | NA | CASRLGAGTGGPGANVLTF
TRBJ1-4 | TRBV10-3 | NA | CAISESRGPSEKLFF
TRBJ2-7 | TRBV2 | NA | CASSLYQGSSYEQYF
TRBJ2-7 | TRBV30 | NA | CAWTGGQETYEQYF
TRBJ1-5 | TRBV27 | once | CASSRGSSNQPQHF
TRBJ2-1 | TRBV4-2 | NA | CASSQVGLELYNEQFF